These 10 T cell receptor beta chains originate from one sample sequenced in a study of OX40 agonist ivuxolimab in advanced cancers. Repertoires were generated with immunoSEQ multiplex PCR, while TCRdb's copy carries only in-frame clones and drops some. The sample consists of about 120,000 clones, over 75% of them appearing once. The material sequenced was CD4+ or CD8+ T cells sorted from blood, taken in a trial of the OX40 agonist ivuxolimab. These receptors were taken from an adult with an advanced solid tumor such as melanoma, head and neck, liver or kidney cancer.

The V call is TRBV30, the J call TRBJ1-6; tentative D call: TRBD1 (5 bases). Germline V CDR1 and CDR2: GTSNPN, SVGIG (reference sequence). Trimming left V 5 bases short and J 1 base short, with 12 bases between. The CDR3 length is 15 residues. CDR3 in DNA: TGTGCCTGGGCAGGGTTGGGGTCCTATAATTCACCCCTCCACTTT. This encodes CAWAGLGSYNSPLHF.

This rearrangement joins TRBV5-4 to TRBJ2-5; D is possibly TRBD2 (6 bases). The germline V and J ends were trimmed by 7 bases and 0 bases, with 13 bases remaining between them. CDR1 and CDR2 from the germline V gene are SGHNT and YYREEE (reference sequence). The CDR3 length is 14 residues. CDR3 DNA sequence: TGTGCCAGCCGTCGTGGAGGGGACCAAGAGACCCAGTACTTC. Protein sequence: CASRRGGDQETQYF.

The chain is built from TRBV6-5 and TRBJ2-3; tentative D call: TRBD2 (6 bases). V shed 6 bases and J shed 5 bases, with 18 bases lying between them. The germline CDR1 and CDR2 sequences are MNHEY and SVGAGI. The CDR3 has 15 residues. This chain's CDR3 is CASSRSTSVVDTQYF. CDR3 coding DNA: TGTGCCAGCAGCCGATCGACTAGTGTCGTAGATACGCAGTATTTT.

V gene TRBV21-1 combines with J gene TRBJ1-2; the table gives TRBD1 as D, unverified against the DNA. TRBV21-1 is flagged as a pseudogene. The CDR3 has 15 amino acids. The CDR3 reads CASSKDLTGFYGYTF. DNA for the CDR3: TGTGCCAGCAGCAAAGACTTAACAGGGTTCTATGGCTACACCTTC.

The chain couples TRBV7-2 to TRBJ2-7; maybe TRBD1 (7 bases). The CDR3 runs to 14 residues. From germline, CDR1 is SGHTA and CDR2 FQGNSA. Trimming took off 5 bases at V and 2 bases at J, with 13 bases between the two ends. CDR3: CASSPGGGPYEQYF. CDR3 nucleotide sequence: TGTGCCAGCAGCCCAGGGGGAGGTCCCTACGAGCAGTACTTC.

The chain uses TRBV4-2 and TRBJ1-1; 7 bases line up with TRBD1. With 6 bases clipped from V and 4 bases from J, the junction kept 5 bases outside the gene matches. This CDR3 comprises 13 residues. Per germline, CDR1 LGHNA and CDR2 YNFKEQ. The CDR3 nucleotides read TGTGCCAGCAGTCCCGACAGGGTCACTGAAGCTTTCTTT. Amino acids: CASSPDRVTEAFF.

The chain joins TRBV5-1 to TRBJ2-7; D gene unclear. Trimming pared 0 bases from V and 5 bases from J, leaving 6 bases between. CDR3 length: 12 residues. The germline gives CDR1 SGHRS, CDR2 YFSETQ. CDR3 residues: CASSLGWDEQYF. Written as DNA, the CDR3 is TGCGCCAGCAGCTTGGGTTGGGACGAGCAGTACTTC.

The chain joins TRBV2 to TRBJ1-1; no clear D gene. Germline V gene sequence: CDR1 SNHLY, CDR2 FYNNEI. V lost 8 bases, J lost 2 bases, and 12 bases lay in between. The CDR3 sequence is 13 residues long. CDR3 nucleotides: TGTGCCAGCTCTCCTGAACCCAACACTGAAGCTTTCTTT. Translated: CASSPEPNTEAFF.

The chain joins TRBV7-9 to TRBJ1-1; D unresolved. Germline V gene sequence: CDR1 SEHNR, CDR2 FQNEAQ (reference sequence). The CDR3 totals 12 residues. Trimming left V 2 bases short and J 5 bases short, with 6 bases between. This CDR3 is CASSLPTTEAFF. DNA of the CDR3: TGTGCCAGCAGCTTACCGACAACTGAAGCTTTCTTT.

This clone turned up a few times. The chain uses TRBV7-8 and TRBJ2-1; the match to TRBD2 covers 10 bases. V trimming: 6 bases; J trimming: 5 bases; junction bases outside the gene matches: 13. The CDR3 spans 17 residues. Germline values: CDR1 SGHVS, CDR2 FQNEAQ. The CDR3 coding sequence is TGTGCCAGCAGGGATTTTAAGGGACTAGCGCTTAACAATGAGCAGTTCTTC. This translates into CASRDFKGLALNNEQFF.